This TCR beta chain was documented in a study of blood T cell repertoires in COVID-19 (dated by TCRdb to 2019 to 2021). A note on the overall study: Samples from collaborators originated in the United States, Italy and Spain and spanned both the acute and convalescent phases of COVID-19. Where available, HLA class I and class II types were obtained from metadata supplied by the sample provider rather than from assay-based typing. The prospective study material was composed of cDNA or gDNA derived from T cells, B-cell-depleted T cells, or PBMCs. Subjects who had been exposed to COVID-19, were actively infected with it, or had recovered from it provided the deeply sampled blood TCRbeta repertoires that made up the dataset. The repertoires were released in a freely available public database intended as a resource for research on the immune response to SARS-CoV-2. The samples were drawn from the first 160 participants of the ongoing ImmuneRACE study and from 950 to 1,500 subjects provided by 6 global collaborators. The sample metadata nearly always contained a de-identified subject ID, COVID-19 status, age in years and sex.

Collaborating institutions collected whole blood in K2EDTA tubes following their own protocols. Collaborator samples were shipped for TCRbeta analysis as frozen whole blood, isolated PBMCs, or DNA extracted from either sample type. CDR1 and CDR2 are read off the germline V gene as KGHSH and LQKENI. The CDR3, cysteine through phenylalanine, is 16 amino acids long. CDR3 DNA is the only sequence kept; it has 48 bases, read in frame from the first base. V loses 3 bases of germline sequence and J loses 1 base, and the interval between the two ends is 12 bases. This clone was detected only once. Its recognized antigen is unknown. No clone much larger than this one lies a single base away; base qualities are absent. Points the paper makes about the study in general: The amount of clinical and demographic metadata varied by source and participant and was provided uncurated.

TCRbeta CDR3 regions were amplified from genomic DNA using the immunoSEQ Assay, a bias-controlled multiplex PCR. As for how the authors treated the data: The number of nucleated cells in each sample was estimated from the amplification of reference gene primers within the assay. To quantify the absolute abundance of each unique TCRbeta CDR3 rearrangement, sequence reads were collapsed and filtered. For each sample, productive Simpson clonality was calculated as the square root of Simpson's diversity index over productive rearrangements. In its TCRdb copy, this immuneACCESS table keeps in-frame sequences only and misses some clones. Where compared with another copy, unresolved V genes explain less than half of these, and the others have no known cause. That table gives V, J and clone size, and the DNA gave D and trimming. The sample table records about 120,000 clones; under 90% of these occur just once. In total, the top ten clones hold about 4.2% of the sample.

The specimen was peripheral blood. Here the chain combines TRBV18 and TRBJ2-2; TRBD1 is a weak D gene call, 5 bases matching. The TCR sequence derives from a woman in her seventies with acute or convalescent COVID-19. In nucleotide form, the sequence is TGTGCCAGCTCACCCCCCCGGCAGGGGAACACCGGGGAGCTGTTTTTT. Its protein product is CASSPPRQGNTGELFF.